These 16 T cell receptor beta chains came from one sample sequenced in a study of CD8 T cells in ankylosing spondylitis. Study outcomes and limitations: Within ankylosing spondylitis blood, a TCR beta motif made up of eight highly homologous variants appeared to be characteristic.

One entry per CDR3 protein, called by TCRdb with MiXCR from the 5' RACE reads. The data show approximately 400,000 distinct CDR3 sequences, about 24% seen once. The antigens of these receptors remain unknown. Sequencing was done on a sample of blood, either unsorted or a sorted T cell fraction (not recorded which). The receptors were gathered from a male donor with ankylosing spondylitis.

The chain links TRBV20-1 to TRBJ2-1; 10 bases agree with TRBD2. After removal of 3 bases from V and 9 bases from J, the junction contained 5 bases not matched to a gene. CDR1 is DFQATT, CDR2 SNEGSKA, per germline (reference sequence). This CDR3 comprises 13 residues. The chain's CDR3 is CSARRASGGEQFF. Here the CDR3 DNA reads TGCAGTGCTAGGAGGGCTAGCGGGGGTGAGCAGTTCTTC.

This chain uses TRBV20-1 with TRBJ1-2, with TRBD1 matching over 7 bases. The CDR3 extends over 13 amino acids. With 4 bases clipped from V and 2 bases from J, the junction kept 4 bases outside the gene matches. Germline-derived CDR1 and CDR2 are DFQATT and SNEGSKA (reference sequence). CDR3 nucleotides: TGCAGTGCTACCGGGACAGTCAACTATGGCTACACCTTC. This sequence encodes CSATGTVNYGYTF.

This clonotype occurred a few times. This chain uses TRBV3-1 with TRBJ1-1, with unresolved D. The germline V gene has CDR1 LGHDT and CDR2 YNNKEL (reference sequence). Trimming left V 4 bases short and J 6 bases short, with 15 bases between. This CDR3 is 14 amino acids long. The CDR3 spells CASSRTDRGSEAFF. CDR3 nucleotides: TGTGCCAGCAGCCGCACGGACCGTGGCTCTGAAGCTTTCTTT.

This clonotype was seen only a few times. V usage is TRBV7-2 and J usage is TRBJ2-2; 11 bases fit TRBD2. The germline CDR1 and CDR2 sequences are SGHTA and FQGNSA. CDR3 length equals 17 residues. V gave up 2 bases and J gave up 8 bases; unmatched junction bases: 10. The CDR3 region is CASSLTTSGTHGGELFF. The CDR3, as DNA: TGTGCCAGCAGCTTAACGACTAGCGGGACCCACGGAGGGGAGCTGTTTTTT.

This clonotype has only a few counts. This sequence joins TRBV5-1 and TRBJ1-1; D is undetermined. Looked up from germline, CDR1 is SGHRS and CDR2 is YFSETQ. Trimming took off 0 bases at V and 4 bases at J, with 7 bases between the two ends. The CDR3 is 13 amino acids. CDR3 DNA sequence: TGCGCCAGCAGCTTGGCCGCCTCCACTGAAGCTTTCTTT. Translation gives CASSLAASTEAFF.

This clonotype was counted only a few times. The chain uses TRBV6-1 and TRBJ1-1, with D possibly being TRBD1 (5 bases). Trimming stripped 5 bases from V and 0 bases from J, with 10 bases between. The CDR3 is 14 residues long. CDR1 is MNHNS and CDR2 is SASEGT in the germline V gene. The CDR3 DNA follows: TGTGCCAGCAGTCCCGGACACCTGAACACTGAAGCTTTCTTT. Translated: CASSPGHLNTEAFF.

The V and J genes are TRBV10-3 and TRBJ2-2; the D is unclear. This CDR3 spans 13 amino acids. Germline-derived CDR1 and CDR2 are ENHRY and SYGVKD. Trimming took off 7 bases at V and 2 bases at J, with 8 bases between the two ends. CDR3 nucleotides: TGTGCCATCACCGGCAGCAACACCGGGGAGCTGTTTTTT. Protein sequence: CAITGSNTGELFF.

J is TRBJ1-1 and V is TRBV11-2; D is undetermined. Germline CDR1 and CDR2: SGHAT and FQNNGV. Trimming left V 5 bases short and J 8 bases short, with 3 bases between. The CDR3 length is 9 residues. DNA of the CDR3: TGTGCCAGCAGCCCGGAAGCTTTCTTT. This gives the protein CASSPEAFF.

The J gene is TRBJ2-7, the V gene TRBV7-2, with D possibly matching TRBD2 (5 bases). Trimming stripped 4 bases from V and 2 bases from J, with 15 bases between. Germline V gene sequence: CDR1 SGHTA, CDR2 FQGNSA. This CDR3 is built from 15 residues. The CDR3, as DNA: TGTGCCAGCAGCTCAGGACCCAGAGGGACCTACGAGCAGTACTTC. It codes for CASSSGPRGTYEQYF.

In this sample, this clonotype turned up a few times. The chain combines TRBV5-1 with TRBJ2-3, with 12 bases lining up with TRBD2. J was trimmed by 5 bases and V by 6 bases; bases with no gene match: 4. From germline, CDR1 is SGHRS and CDR2 YFSETQ. This CDR3 contains 14 residues. CDR3 loop: CASTAGLAGDTQYF. In DNA, the CDR3 is TGCGCCAGCACTGCGGGACTAGCGGGAGATACGCAGTATTTT.

This clonotype has just a few counts. The chain recombines TRBV6-5 with TRBJ1-4; a possible D gene is TRBD1 (5 bases). The CDR3 is 16 amino acids. Germline V CDR1 and CDR2: MNHEY, SVGAGI. Between the trimmed V and J ends, which lost 2 bases and 0 bases, there was a span of 10 bases. The CDR3 DNA follows: TGTGCCAGCAGTTACGGGGCAACTGCAACTAATGAAAAACTGTTTTTT. This translates into CASSYGATATNEKLFF.

The rearrangement uses TRBV20-1 and TRBJ2-1, with a tentative D call TRBD2 (6 bases). The V end lost 3 bases, the J end lost 4 bases, and 19 bases lay between the germline ends. Per germline, CDR1 DFQATT and CDR2 SNEGSKA (reference sequence). The CDR3 covers 16 residues. The CDR3 loop is CSARPKSGRDYNEQFF. The DNA for the CDR3 is TGCAGTGCTAGGCCAAAAAGCGGGCGAGATTACAATGAGCAGTTCTTC.

This clonotype turned up a few times. Written as DNA, the CDR3 is TGTGCCAGCAGCGCCGGGGGGACAGGGGACACTGAAGCTTTCTTT. It is translated as CASSAGGTGDTEAFF. J is TRBJ1-1 and V is TRBV9; 10 nucleotides agree with TRBD1. The CDR3 runs to 15 residues. Trimming cost V 3 bases and J 3 bases; bases outside gene matches: 5. Germline V gene data show CDR1 as SGDLS and CDR2 as YYNGEE. The full variable domain, in which reference TRBV9 and TRBJ1-1 provide the parts outside the CDR3, is DSGVTQTPKHLITATGQRVTLRCSPRSGDLSVYWYQQSLDQGLQFLIQYYNGEERAKGNILERFSAQQFPDLHSELNLSSLELGDSALYFCASSAGGTGDTEAFFGQGTRLTVV.

V usage is TRBV3-1 and J usage is TRBJ2-3; D ambiguous. Germline V gene data show CDR1 as LGHDT and CDR2 as YNNKEL (reference sequence). The CDR3 is 13 amino acids. The ends were cut back, 0 bases at V and 2 bases at J, with 3 bases in the middle. CDR3 amino acids: CASSQDHTDTQYF. The CDR3 coding sequence is TGTGCCAGCAGCCAAGATCACACAGATACGCAGTATTTT.

This clonotype is labeled as medium-sized. V usage is TRBV7-2 and J usage is TRBJ1-4, with 8 bases aligning to TRBD1. CDR3 length equals 15 residues. Trimming took 5 bases from V and 7 from J; bases not matched to a gene: 9. Germline V gives CDR1 SGHTA, CDR2 FQGNSA. The CDR3 protein is CASSPRQGRGEKLFF. In DNA form, the CDR3 reads TGTGCCAGCAGCCCGAGACAGGGGCGGGGTGAAAAACTGTTTTTT.

The chain carries TRBV7-2 and TRBJ1-2; TRBD1 aligns across 7 bases. V was clipped by 4 bases and J by 13 bases; unmatched bases: 12. The CDR3 consists of 13 residues. The germline V gene has CDR1 SGHTA and CDR2 FQGNSA. CDR3 sequence: CASSSGQNAGCTF. In DNA, the CDR3 is TGTGCCAGCAGCTCGGGACAGAACGCCGGATGCACCTTC.